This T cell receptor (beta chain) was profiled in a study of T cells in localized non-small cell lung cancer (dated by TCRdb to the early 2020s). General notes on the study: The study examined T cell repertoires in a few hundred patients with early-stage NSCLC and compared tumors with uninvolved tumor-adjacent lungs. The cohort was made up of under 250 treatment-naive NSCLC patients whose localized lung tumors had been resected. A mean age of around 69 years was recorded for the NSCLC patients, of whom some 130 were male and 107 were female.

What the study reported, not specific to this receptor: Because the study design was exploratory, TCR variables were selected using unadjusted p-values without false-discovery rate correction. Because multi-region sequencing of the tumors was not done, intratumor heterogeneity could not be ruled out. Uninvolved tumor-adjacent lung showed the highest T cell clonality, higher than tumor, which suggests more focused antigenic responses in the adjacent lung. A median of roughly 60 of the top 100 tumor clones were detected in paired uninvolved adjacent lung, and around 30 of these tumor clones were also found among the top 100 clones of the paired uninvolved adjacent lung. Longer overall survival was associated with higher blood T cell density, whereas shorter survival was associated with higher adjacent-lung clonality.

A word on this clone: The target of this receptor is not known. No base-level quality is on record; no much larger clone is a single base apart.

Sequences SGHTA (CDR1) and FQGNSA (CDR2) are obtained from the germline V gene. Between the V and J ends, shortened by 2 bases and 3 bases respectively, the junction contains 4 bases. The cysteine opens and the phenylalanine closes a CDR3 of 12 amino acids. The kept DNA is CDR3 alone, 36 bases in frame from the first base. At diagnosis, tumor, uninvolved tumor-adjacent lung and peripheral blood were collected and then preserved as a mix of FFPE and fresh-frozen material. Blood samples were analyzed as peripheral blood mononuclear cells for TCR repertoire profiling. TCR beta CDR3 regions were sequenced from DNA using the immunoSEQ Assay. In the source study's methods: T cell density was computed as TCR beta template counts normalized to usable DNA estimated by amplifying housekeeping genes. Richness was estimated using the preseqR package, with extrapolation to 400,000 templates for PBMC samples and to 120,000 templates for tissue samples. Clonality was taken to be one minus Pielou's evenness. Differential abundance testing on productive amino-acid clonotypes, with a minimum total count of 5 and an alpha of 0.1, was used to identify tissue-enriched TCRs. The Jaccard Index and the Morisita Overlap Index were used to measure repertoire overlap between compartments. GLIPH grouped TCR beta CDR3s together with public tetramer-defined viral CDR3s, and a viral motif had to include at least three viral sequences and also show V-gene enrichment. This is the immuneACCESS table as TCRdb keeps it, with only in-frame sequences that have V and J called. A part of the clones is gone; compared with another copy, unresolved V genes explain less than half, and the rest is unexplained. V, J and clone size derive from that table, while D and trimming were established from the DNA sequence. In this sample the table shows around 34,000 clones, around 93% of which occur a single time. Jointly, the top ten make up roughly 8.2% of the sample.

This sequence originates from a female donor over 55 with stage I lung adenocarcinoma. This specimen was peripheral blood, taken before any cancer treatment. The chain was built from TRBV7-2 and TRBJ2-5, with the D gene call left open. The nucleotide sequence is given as TGTGCCAGCAGCTTAATAGAAGAGACCCAGTACTTC. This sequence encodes CASSLIEETQYF.